The text below deals with one TCR beta chain. Its cognate antigen is unknown. This sample stems from a study of T cell repertoires in cytomegalovirus infection. Study-level findings and limits: The cumulative frequency of public TCR beta families identified carriers of CMV plus the relevant HLA.

TCRdb reprocessed the reads via MiXCR and lists one record per CDR3 protein. The table has about 530,000 distinct CDR3 sequences, about 25% seen once. The trim removed 3 bases at V and 13 bases at J, leaving 3 bases unmatched. The CDR3 is 10 residues long. In germline, CDR1 is GTSNPN, CDR2 SVGIG (reference sequence). The sequence was collected from a human donor in good health (CMV status not recorded). Some clones in this sample may be carry-over from other donors' samples. Sequenced sample: PBMCs. V is TRBV30 and J is TRBJ1-2, with 9 nucleotides matching TRBD1. In DNA form, the CDR3 reads TGTGCCTGGAGGGGGACAGGGAGCACCTTC. Its translation is CAWRGTGSTF.